The 27 T cell receptor beta chains reported below all come from one sample, sequenced in a study of T cells expressing NK-cell markers. TCRdb reprocessed the 5' RACE reads and keeps a single row for each CDR3 protein, giving no DNA. The specimen's table records about 260,000 distinct CDR3 sequences. The source material was blood T cells: a sorted CD56 or NKG2C T cell subset, CD4+ or CD8+ T cells, or bulk PBMC T cells (not recorded which). Source of these receptors: a man between 18 and 35 years old in good health.

The chain employs TRBV25-1 and TRBJ1-5; the TCRdb call, TRBD1, lacks DNA for checking. CDR1 is MGHDK, CDR2 SYGVNS, per germline. There are 16 residues in the CDR3. CDR3: CASSDSGGGLGQPQHF.

This rearrangement joins TRBV20-1 to TRBJ2-3; with no DNA, the TCRdb D assignment of TRBD2 cannot be verified. From germline, CDR1 is DFQATT and CDR2 SNEGSKA (reference sequence). The length of the CDR3 is 15 residues. This chain's CDR3 is CSARYGEWITDTQYF.

CDR3 amino acids: CASSEIRGITGELFF. The chain combines TRBV2 with TRBJ2-2; TCRdb's assignment of TRBD1 cannot be checked, as there is no DNA. This CDR3 region has 15 residues. The germline V gene encodes CDR1 SNHLY and CDR2 FYNNEI. Full variable domain (missing parts from reference TRBV2 and TRBJ2-2): EPEVTQTPSHQVTQMGQEVILRCVPISNHLYFYWYRQILGQKVEFLVSFYNNEISEKSEIFDDQFSVERPDGSNFTLKIRSTKLEDSAMYFCASSEIRGITGELFFGEGSRLTVL.

V is TRBV6-5 and J is TRBJ2-2; the TCRdb D gene call, TRBD2, has no DNA to confirm it. CDR3 length equals 12 residues. Germline V gene data show CDR1 as MNHEY and CDR2 as SVGAGI. The CDR3 sequence: CASSSGIGELFF.

This chain uses TRBV27 with TRBJ2-5; the D call of TRBD1 rests on TCRdb alone, since no DNA is present to check it. The germline V gene encodes CDR1 MNHEY and CDR2 SMNVEV (reference sequence). The CDR3 is 17 amino acids. CDR3 protein: CASSPPGLQHYQETQYF.

The rearrangement links TRBV7-2 to TRBJ2-7; TCRdb picks TRBD1, but there is no DNA to check that call. CDR3 size: 15 residues. The V gene's germline CDR1 is SGHTA and CDR2 FQGNSA. The CDR3 sequence: CASSWPPRTGHEQYF.

J is TRBJ2-3 and V is TRBV20-1; TCRdb outputs TRBD1, but without DNA this stays unchecked. The germline V gene encodes CDR1 DFQATT and CDR2 SNEGSKA (reference sequence). The CDR3 covers 13 residues. The CDR3 sequence: CSASNRNTDTQYF.

The chain combines TRBV6-5 with TRBJ1-2; TCRdb outputs TRBD1, but without DNA this stays unchecked. The CDR3 contains 15 residues. Germline V lookup: CDR1 MNHEY, CDR2 SVGAGI. This CDR3 reads CASSYRDAQPGGYTF.

The rearrangement links TRBV5-6 to TRBJ2-5; there is no DNA to check the TCRdb D call of TRBD2. Germline V gene sequence: CDR1 SGHDT, CDR2 YYEEEE. The CDR3 has 16 amino acids. The chain's CDR3 is CASSGGLAGVRETQYF. The full variable domain, rest sourced from reference TRBV5-6 and TRBJ2-5, is DAGVTQSPTHLIKTRGQQVTLRCSPKSGHDTVSWYQQALGQGPQFIFQYYEEEERQRGNFPDRFSGHQFPNYSSELNVNALLLGDSALYLCASSGGLAGVRETQYFGPGTRLLVL.

The J gene is TRBJ1-5, the V gene TRBV20-1; absent DNA, TCRdb's TRBD1 call cannot be checked. The CDR3 length is 15 residues. CDR1 and CDR2 (germline): DFQATT, SNEGSKA (reference sequence). CDR3: CSASDGPPGNQPQHF.

The rearrangement uses TRBV6-2 or TRBV6-3 and TRBJ2-7. From germline, CDR1 is MNHEY and CDR2 SVGEGT. The CDR3 contains 15 residues. CDR3 amino acids: CASSERAMSSYEQYF.

The gene calls are TRBV6-5 and TRBJ1-5. CDR1 and CDR2 from the germline V gene are MNHEY and SVGAGI. This CDR3 comprises 13 residues. CDR3 sequence: CASRPGPNQPQHF.

The J gene is TRBJ2-7, the V gene TRBV3-1; the TCRdb D gene call, TRBD1, has no DNA to confirm it. The CDR3 covers 16 residues. Germline assignment: CDR1 LGHDT and CDR2 YNNKEL (reference sequence). The CDR3 reads CASSRGGRGWGYEQYF.

The rearrangement uses TRBV7-2 and TRBJ2-3; the D call from TCRdb, TRBD1, cannot be confirmed without DNA. This CDR3 is built from 15 residues. The germline V gene has CDR1 SGHTA and CDR2 FQGNSA. CDR3: CASSQQRGRTDTQYF.

V is TRBV11-2 and J is TRBJ2-3; TCRdb's assignment of TRBD1 cannot be checked, as there is no DNA. Germline CDR1 is SGHAT and CDR2 is FQNNGV. This CDR3 contains 14 residues. The CDR3 region is CASSSVGTTDTQYF.

The chain recombines TRBV12-3 or TRBV12-4 with TRBJ2-7; TCRdb's D gene call, TRBD1, goes unchecked for lack of DNA. The CDR3 is made up of 15 amino acids. CDR3 amino acids: CASSPGTRGIYEQYF.

J is TRBJ2-1 and V is TRBV5-1. Germline V gene sequence: CDR1 SGHRS, CDR2 YFSETQ. CDR3 length equals 13 residues. Here the CDR3 reads CASSLVPSNEQFF. Complete variable domain (other parts from reference TRBV5-1 and TRBJ2-1): KAGVTQTPRYLIKTRGQQVTLSCSPISGHRSVSWYQQTPGQGLQFLFEYFSETQRNKGNFPGRFSGRQFSNSRSEMNVSTLELGDSALYLCASSLVPSNEQFFGPGTRLTVL.

The chain combines TRBV28 with TRBJ2-1. The CDR3 is 14 amino acids. Germline V gene lookup returns CDR1 MDHEN and CDR2 SYDVKM. CDR3 in amino acids: CASSPLVMYNEQFF.

This chain joins TRBV7-2 and TRBJ2-3; TCRdb's D gene call, TRBD2, goes unchecked for lack of DNA. In germline, CDR1 is SGHTA, CDR2 FQGNSA. The CDR3 totals 16 residues. This CDR3 reads CASSLRAASSTDTQYF.

The chain is built from TRBV20-1 and TRBJ2-3; TCRdb's D gene call, TRBD2, goes unchecked for lack of DNA. Germline V gives CDR1 DFQATT, CDR2 SNEGSKA (reference sequence). The CDR3 is made up of 14 amino acids. CDR3 protein: CSASTSGSLDTQYF.

The chain is built from TRBV20-1 and TRBJ1-6; TCRdb indicates TRBD1, and absent DNA this call remains unverified. Per germline, CDR1 DFQATT and CDR2 SNEGSKA (reference sequence). CDR3 length: 17 amino acids. CDR3 in amino acids: CSATGLEVGNYNSPLHF.

The chain employs TRBV6-5 and TRBJ1-4; TCRdb picks TRBD1, but there is no DNA to check that call. The CDR3 is made up of 14 amino acids. CDR1 MNHEY and CDR2 SVGAGI come from the germline V gene. The CDR3 is CASSQTGVREKLFF.

V is TRBV6-2 or TRBV6-3 and J is TRBJ2-2. CDR1 and CDR2 from the germline V gene are MNHEY and SVGEGT. This CDR3 is built from 13 residues. CDR3 loop: CASSYGDPGELFF.

The chain joins TRBV5-1 to TRBJ2-3; TCRdb returns TRBD2, unconfirmable since there is no DNA. CDR3 length equals 14 residues. Germline CDR1 and CDR2: SGHRS and YFSETQ. The CDR3 loop reads CASSRSGTLDTQYF.

The gene calls are TRBV24-1 and TRBJ2-3; with no DNA, the TCRdb D assignment of TRBD1 cannot be verified. Per germline, CDR1 KGHDR and CDR2 SFDVKD. CDR3 size: 19 residues. CDR3 loop: CATAAWTGSTSPGTDTQYF.

This chain uses TRBV29-1 with TRBJ1-1. The CDR3 runs to 13 residues. The germline V gene has CDR1 SQVTM and CDR2 ANQGSEA. CDR3: CSVEWDRNTEAFF.

The chain carries TRBV5-4 and TRBJ2-5. This CDR3 region has 12 residues. Per the germline V gene, CDR1 is SGHNT and CDR2 is YYREEE (reference sequence). CDR3 loop: CASSLARETQYF.